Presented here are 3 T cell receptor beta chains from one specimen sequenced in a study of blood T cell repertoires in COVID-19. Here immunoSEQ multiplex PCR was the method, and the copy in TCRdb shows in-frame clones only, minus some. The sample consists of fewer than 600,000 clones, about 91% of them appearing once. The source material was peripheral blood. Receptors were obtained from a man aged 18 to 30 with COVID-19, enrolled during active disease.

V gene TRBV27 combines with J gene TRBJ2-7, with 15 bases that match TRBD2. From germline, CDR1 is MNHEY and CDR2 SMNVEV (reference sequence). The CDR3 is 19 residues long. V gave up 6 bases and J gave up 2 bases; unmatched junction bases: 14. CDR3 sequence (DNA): TGTGCCAGCAGAAACAGCCGGGGACTAGCGGGGGGACCCGCCTACGAGCAGTACTTC. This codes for CASRNSRGLAGGPAYEQYF.

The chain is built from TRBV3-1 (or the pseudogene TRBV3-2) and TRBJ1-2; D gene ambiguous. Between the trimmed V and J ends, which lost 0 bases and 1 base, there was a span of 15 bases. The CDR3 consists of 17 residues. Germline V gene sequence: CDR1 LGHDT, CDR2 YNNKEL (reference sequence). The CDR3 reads CASSQDPQRLFNYGYTF. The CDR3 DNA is TGTGCCAGCAGCCAAGATCCACAGCGGCTATTTAACTATGGCTACACCTTC.

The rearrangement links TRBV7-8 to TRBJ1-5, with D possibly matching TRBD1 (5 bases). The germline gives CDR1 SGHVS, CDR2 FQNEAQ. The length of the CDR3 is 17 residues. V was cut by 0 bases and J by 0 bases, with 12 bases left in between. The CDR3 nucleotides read TGTGCCAGCAGCTTAGCAAAGACAGATTATAGCAATCAGCCCCAGCATTTT. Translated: CASSLAKTDYSNQPQHF.